The entry below describes one TCR beta chain. The clone's antigen remains unknown. No base quality information exists; no much larger clone differs at one position. Library creation used 5' RACE. This sample was sequenced with a NextSeq 500. To correct for sequencing error and PCR bias, the TCR library protocol tagged individual cDNA molecules with unique molecular identifiers. Both TCR alpha and beta chains were sequenced, and tight co-correlation was observed between alpha and beta sequence abundances in each sample. The authors processed their data as follows. Decombinator V4 was used to annotate the V gene, J gene and CDR3 of the TCR sequences. TCRs were defined as expanded if a significant change between any two time points was detected under a Poisson model with p below 0.0001. TCR abundances were normalised to the total number of TCRs sequenced per sample and expressed as counts per million. MAIT TCRs were defined by TRAV1-2 paired with TRAJ12, TRAJ20 or TRAJ33, and iNKT TCRs by TRAV10 paired with TRAJ18. VDJdb, accessed 1 November 2021, was searched for CMV, EBV and SARS-CoV-2 annotated TCRs, excluding TCRs annotated for multiple antigens. The public reads were quality trimmed at Q25 with fastp and then assembled into clones with MiXCR by TCRdb, keeping productive beta chains. Entries are consolidated by CDR3 protein sequence, retaining the most common genes and DNA. None of the V and J calls come from the authors' own analysis; TCRdb made them. The table for this sample lists about 92,000 distinct CDR3 sequences; over 13% of them were counted only once. Of the sample, more than 6.5% is held by the ten largest clones.

Via the germline V gene (reference sequence), CDR1 is SGHKS and CDR2 YYEKEE. Unmatched junction bases come to 12, with V trimmed by 6 bases and J by 3 bases. The CDR3 measures 15 amino acids from cysteine to phenylalanine. The entry retains the CDR3 DNA only, 45 bases that are in frame from base 1. Set within a cohort of healthcare workers in London, UK, this nested case-control study involved weekly PCR testing of nasopharyngeal swabs along with blood sampling. Healthcare workers were recruited between 23 and 31 March 2020, during the week of the UK lockdown, and were followed weekly for up to about 15 weeks. This specimen comes from a study of early T cells in non-severe SARS-CoV-2 infection (dated by TCRdb to 2020 to 2023). As for the study more broadly: Bulk RNA from unsorted whole blood was used for TCR sequencing, so alpha and beta chains could not be paired. Results the study describes overall, beyond this receptor: VDJdb matching was skewed toward anti-spike CD8 responses and likely underestimated virus-specific expansions, missing private and CD4 specificities.

The source of this sequence is an adult who was a healthcare worker with PCR-confirmed SARS-CoV-2 infection or an uninfected control (not recorded which). Sequenced: whole blood. The chain couples TRBV5-5 to TRBJ2-7, with 7 bases aligning to TRBD1. The DNA reads as follows: TGTGCCAGCACCCAACAAGGGGGACAGTACTACGAGCAGTACTTC. Translation gives CASTQQGGQYYEQYF.